This T cell receptor (beta chain) is from a study of T cell changes during pregnancy in multiple sclerosis. Germline V lookup: CDR1 SGHAT, CDR2 FQDESV (reference sequence). The CDR3 is 15 residues long. The ends lost 1 base at V and 1 base at J; junction bases unmatched: 0. This clone came up once. Generated by immunoSEQ multiplex PCR, the TCRdb table keeps only in-frame clones and is missing some. The table includes roughly 69,000 clones, roughly 90% detected once. The chain recombines TRBV11-1 with TRBJ2-3; 9 bases line up with TRBD2. This receptor was taken from a female donor with multiple sclerosis, enrolled in a pregnancy study. The source material was peripheral blood, sampled in the second trimester of pregnancy. CDR3 sequence reads: CASSLGTSGTDTQYF. As DNA, the CDR3 is TGTGCCAGCAGCTTAGGGACTAGCGGCACAGATACGCAGTATTTT. The whole variable domain, remainder taken from reference TRBV11-1 and TRBJ2-3, is EAEVAQSPRYKITEKSQAVAFWCDPISGHATLYWYRQILGQGPELLVQFQDESVVDDSQLPKDRFSAERLKGVDSTLKIQPAELGDSAMYLCASSLGTSGTDTQYFGPGTRLTVL.